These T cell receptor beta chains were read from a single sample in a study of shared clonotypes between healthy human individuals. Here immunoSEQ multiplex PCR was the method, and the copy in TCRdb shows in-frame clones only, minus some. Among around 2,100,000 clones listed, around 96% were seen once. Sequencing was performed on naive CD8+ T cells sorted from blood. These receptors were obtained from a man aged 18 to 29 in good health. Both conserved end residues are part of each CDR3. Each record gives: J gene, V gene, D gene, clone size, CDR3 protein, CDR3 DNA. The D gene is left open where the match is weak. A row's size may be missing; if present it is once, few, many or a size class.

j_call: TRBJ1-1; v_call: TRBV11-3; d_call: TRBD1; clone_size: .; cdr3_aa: CASSSGTEMNTEAFF; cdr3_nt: TGTGCCAGCAGCTCCGGGACAGAGATGAACACTGAAGCTTTCTTT
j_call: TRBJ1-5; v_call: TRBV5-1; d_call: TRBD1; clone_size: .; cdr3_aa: CASRPDGGDRQPQHF; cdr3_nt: TGCGCCAGCAGACCGGACGGTGGGGACAGGCAGCCCCAGCATTTT
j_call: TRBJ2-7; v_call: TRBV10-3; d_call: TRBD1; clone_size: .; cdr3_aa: CAISESPGQGLYEQYF; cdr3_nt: TGTGCCATCAGTGAGTCACCGGGACAGGGGTTGTACGAGCAGTACTTC
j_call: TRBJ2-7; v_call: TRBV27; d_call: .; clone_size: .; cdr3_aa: CASSLPQGDEQYF; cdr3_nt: TGTGCCAGCAGTTTACCCCAGGGTGACGAGCAGTACTTC
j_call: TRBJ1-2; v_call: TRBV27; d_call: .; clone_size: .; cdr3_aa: CASSFDGLSNYGYTF; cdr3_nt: TGTGCCAGCAGTTTTGACGGCCTCTCTAACTATGGCTACACCTTC
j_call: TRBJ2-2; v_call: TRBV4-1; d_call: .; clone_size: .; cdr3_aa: CASSQVTFHSNTGELFF; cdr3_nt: TGCGCCAGCAGCCAAGTTACTTTTCACAGCAACACCGGGGAGCTGTTTTTT
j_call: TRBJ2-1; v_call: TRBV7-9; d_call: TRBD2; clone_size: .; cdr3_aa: CASSFGTSGTGEQFF; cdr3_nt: TGTGCCAGCAGCTTCGGGACTAGCGGGACGGGTGAGCAGTTCTTC
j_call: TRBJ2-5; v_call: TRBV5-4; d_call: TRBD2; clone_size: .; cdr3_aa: CASRLAGGPLETQYF; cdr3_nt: TGTGCGAGTAGGCTAGCGGGAGGGCCCCTGGAGACCCAGTACTTC
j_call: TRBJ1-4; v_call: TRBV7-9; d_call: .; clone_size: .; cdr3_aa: CASSPPGEKLFF; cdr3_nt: TGTGCCAGCAGCCCCCCCGGTGAAAAACTGTTTTTT
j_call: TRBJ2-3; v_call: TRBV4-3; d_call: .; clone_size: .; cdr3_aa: CASSLGADTQYF; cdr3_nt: TGCGCCAGCAGCCTCGGGGCAGATACGCAGTATTTT
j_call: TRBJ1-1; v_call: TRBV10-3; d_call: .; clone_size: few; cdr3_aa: CAISEGNTEAFF; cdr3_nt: TGTGCCATCAGTGAAGGGAACACTGAAGCTTTCTTT
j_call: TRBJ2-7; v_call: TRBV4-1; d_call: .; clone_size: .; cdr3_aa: CASSQVSSSSYEQYF; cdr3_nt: TGCGCCAGCAGCCAAGTGTCTTCCAGCTCCTACGAGCAGTACTTC
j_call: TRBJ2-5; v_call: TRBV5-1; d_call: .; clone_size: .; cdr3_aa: CASSLEALAVQETQYF; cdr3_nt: TGCGCCAGCAGCTTGGAGGCCCTGGCGGTCCAAGAGACCCAGTACTTC
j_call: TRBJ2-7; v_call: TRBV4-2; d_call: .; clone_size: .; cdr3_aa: CASSLSGTNYEQYF; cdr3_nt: TGTGCCAGCAGCCTGTCCGGGACCAACTACGAGCAGTACTTC
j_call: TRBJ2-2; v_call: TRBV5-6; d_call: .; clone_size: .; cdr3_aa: CASSSFWSTGELFF; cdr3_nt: TGTGCCAGCAGCTCGTTTTGGAGCACCGGGGAGCTGTTTTTT
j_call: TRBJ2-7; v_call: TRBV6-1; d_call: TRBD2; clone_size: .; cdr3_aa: CASSERTSGHEQYF; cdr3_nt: TGTGCCAGCAGTGAAAGGACTAGCGGGCACGAGCAGTACTTC
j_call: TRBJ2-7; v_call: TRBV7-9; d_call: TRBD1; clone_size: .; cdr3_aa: CASSLALGQGRNEQYF; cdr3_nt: TGTGCCAGCAGCTTAGCGCTAGGACAGGGGAGAAACGAGCAGTACTTC